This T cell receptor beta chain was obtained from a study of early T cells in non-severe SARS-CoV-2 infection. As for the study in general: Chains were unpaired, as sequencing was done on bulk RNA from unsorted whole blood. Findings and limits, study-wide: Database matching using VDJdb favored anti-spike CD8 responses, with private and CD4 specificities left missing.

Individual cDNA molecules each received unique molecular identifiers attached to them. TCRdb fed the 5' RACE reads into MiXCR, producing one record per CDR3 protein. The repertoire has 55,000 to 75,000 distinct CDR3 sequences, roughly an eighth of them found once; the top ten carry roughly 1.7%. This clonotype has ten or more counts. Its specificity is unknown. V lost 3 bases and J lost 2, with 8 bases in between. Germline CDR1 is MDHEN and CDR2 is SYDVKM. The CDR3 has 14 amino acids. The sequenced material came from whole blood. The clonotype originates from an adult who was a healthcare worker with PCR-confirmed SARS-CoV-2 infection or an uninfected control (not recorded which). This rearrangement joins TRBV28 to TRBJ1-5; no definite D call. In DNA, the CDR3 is TGTGCCAGCAGTTTTGTCGGTGGCAATCAGCCCCAGCATTTT. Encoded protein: CASSFVGGNQPQHF.